This entry features one T cell receptor beta chain sequence. Germline trimming cut 6 bases from V and 4 bases from J; bases unmatched to any gene: 20. There are 19 residues in the CDR3. Per the germline V gene, CDR1 is SEHNR and CDR2 is FQNEAQ (reference sequence). The source of the sample is a study of long-term antiretroviral therapy in people with HIV. At the survey level, the v3.0 immunoSEQ assay was run. Assay used: immunoSEQ multiplex PCR; TCRdb lists only in-frame clones, some missing. The sample holds about 28,000 clones, roughly 87% seen once. The TCR comes from a man aged 50 to 59 with HIV. The material sequenced was unsorted PBMCs, taken 2 years after starting antiretroviral therapy. The rearrangement links TRBV7-9 to TRBJ2-3; TRBD1 aligns across 9 bases. The CDR3 DNA reads TGTGCCAGCAGTTTGTATGGGAGGGACCCGGGACAGGGCTCAGATACGCAGTATTTT. Its protein is CASSLYGRDPGQGSDTQYF.